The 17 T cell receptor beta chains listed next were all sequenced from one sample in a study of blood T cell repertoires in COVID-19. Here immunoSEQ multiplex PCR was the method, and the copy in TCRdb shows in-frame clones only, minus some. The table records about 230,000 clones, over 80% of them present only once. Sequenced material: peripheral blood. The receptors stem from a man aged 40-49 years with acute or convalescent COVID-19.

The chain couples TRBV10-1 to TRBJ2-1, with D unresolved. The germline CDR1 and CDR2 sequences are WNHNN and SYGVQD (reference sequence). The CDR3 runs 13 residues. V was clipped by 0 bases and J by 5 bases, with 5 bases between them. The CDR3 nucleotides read TGCGCCAGCAGTGAGTCGTCCAACAATGAGCAGTTCTTC. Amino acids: CASSESSNNEQFF.

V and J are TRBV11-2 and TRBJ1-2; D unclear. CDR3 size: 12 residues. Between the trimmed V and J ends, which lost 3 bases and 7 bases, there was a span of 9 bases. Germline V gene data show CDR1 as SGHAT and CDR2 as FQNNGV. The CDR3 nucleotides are TGTGCCAGCAGCTTGGCGGGCGGTGGCTACACCTTC. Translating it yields CASSLAGGGYTF.

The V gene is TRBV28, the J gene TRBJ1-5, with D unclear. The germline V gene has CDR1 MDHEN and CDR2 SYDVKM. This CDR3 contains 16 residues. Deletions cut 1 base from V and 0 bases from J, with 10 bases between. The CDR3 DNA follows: TGTGCCAGCAGTTTATATGTAGATATTAGCAATCAGCCCCAGCATTTT. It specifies CASSLYVDISNQPQHF.

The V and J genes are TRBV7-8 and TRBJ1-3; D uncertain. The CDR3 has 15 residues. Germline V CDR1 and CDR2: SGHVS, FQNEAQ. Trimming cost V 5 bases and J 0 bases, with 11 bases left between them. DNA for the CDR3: TGTGCCAGCAGCCCCCTAGGACTCTCTGGAAACACCATATATTTT. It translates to CASSPLGLSGNTIYF.

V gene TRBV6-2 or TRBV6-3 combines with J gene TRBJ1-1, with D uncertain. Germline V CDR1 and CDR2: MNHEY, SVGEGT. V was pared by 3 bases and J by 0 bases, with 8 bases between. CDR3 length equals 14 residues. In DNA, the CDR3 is TGTGCCAGCAGTTATACGCCTATGAACACTGAAGCTTTCTTT. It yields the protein CASSYTPMNTEAFF.

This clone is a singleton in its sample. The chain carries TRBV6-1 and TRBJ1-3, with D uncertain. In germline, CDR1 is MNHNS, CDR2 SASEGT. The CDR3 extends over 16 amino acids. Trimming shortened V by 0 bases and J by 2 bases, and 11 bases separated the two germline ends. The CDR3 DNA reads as TGTGCCAGCAGTGAAGCGCTAGCGGCCCCTGGAAACACCATATATTTT. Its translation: CASSEALAAPGNTIYF.

CDR3 sequence reads: CASSAGVASGNTIYF. CDR3 DNA: TGTGCCAGCAGCGCGGGGGTAGCCTCTGGAAACACCATATATTTT. The chain is built from TRBV9 and TRBJ1-3; tentative D call: TRBD1 (5 bases). Germline V gene data show CDR1 as SGDLS and CDR2 as YYNGEE. The CDR3 covers 15 residues. V lost 3 bases to trimming and J lost 0 bases, with 10 bases between them.

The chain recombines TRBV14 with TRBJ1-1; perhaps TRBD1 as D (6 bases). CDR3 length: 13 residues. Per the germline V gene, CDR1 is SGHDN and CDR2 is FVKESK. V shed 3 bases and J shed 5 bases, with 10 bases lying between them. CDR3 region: CASSQGARTEAFF. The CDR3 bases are TGTGCCAGCAGCCAGGGGGCGAGGACTGAAGCTTTCTTT.

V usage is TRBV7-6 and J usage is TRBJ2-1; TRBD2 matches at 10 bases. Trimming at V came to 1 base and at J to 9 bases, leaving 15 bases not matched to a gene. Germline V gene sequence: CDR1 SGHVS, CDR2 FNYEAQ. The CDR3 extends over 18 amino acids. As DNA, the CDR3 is TGTGCCAGCAGCTTAGAAGAGAAAGGACTAGCGGAATTTAGTGAGCAGTTCTTC. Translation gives CASSLEEKGLAEFSEQFF.

The CDR3 nucleotides are TGCAGTGCTAGTCTGGGGGGGGGAGACCAGCGGGCAGATACGCAGTATTTT. It specifies CSASLGGGDQRADTQYF. The rearrangement links TRBV20-1 to TRBJ2-3; TRBD2 agrees at 7 bases. The CDR3 is 17 amino acids. CDR1 and CDR2 (germline): DFQATT, SNEGSKA (reference sequence). V shed 3 bases and J 4 bases; nucleotides not matched to a gene: 16.

The CDR3 loop is CASSLQGLDIQYF. The CDR3 DNA is TGCGCCAGCAGCTTACAGGGGCTCGACATTCAGTACTTC. The J gene is TRBJ2-4, the V gene TRBV5-1, with 7 bases matching TRBD1. V was clipped by 2 bases and J by 8 bases; unmatched bases: 4. The CDR3 has 13 residues. Germline V gene data show CDR1 as SGHRS and CDR2 as YFSETQ.

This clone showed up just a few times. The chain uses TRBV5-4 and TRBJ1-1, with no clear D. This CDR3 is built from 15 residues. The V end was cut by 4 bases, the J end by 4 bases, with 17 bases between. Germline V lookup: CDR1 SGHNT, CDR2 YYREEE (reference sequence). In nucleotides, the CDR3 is TGTGCCAGCAGCCTAGATAACGGGGAGGGCACTGAAGCTTTCTTT. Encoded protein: CASSLDNGEGTEAFF.

CDR3 in DNA: TGTGCCAGCAGAGACTACGGGGAAAAACTGTTTTTT. It specifies CASRDYGEKLFF. The V and J genes are TRBV2 and TRBJ1-4; D is unclear. This CDR3 contains 12 residues. V dropped 6 bases and J dropped 8 bases, with 10 bases sitting between them. Germline V CDR1 and CDR2: SNHLY, FYNNEI.

The CDR3 loop is CASSMDPVDFSRQPQHF. The CDR3 DNA is TGTGCCAGTAGTATGGACCCAGTGGACTTTTCGAGGCAGCCCCAGCATTTT. The chain links TRBV19 to TRBJ1-5; D gene uncertain. Germline values: CDR1 LNHDA, CDR2 SQIVND (reference sequence). Trimming shortened V by 3 bases and J by 7 bases, and 22 bases separated the two germline ends. The CDR3 spans 17 residues. Full variable domain (rest looked up from reference TRBV19 and TRBJ1-5): DGGITQSPKYLFRKEGQNVTLSCEQNLNHDAMYWYRQDPGQGLRLIYYSQIVNDFQKGDIAEGYSVSREKKESFPLTVTSAQKNPTAFYLCASSMDPVDFSRQPQHFGDGTRLSIL.

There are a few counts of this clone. The CDR3 coding sequence is TGTGCCAGCTCACCCACAAACAGGGGAAATCAGCCCCAGCATTTT. Translated: CASSPTNRGNQPQHF. The chain couples TRBV18 to TRBJ1-5, with 7 bases that match TRBD1. With 3 bases clipped from V and 4 bases from J, the junction kept 6 bases outside the gene matches. Germline V CDR1 and CDR2: KGHSH, LQKENI. The CDR3 is 15 residues long.

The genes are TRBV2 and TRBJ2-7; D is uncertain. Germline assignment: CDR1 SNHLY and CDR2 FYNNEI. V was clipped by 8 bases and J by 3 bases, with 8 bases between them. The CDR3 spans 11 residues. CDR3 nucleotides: TGTGCCAGCGGGCCAAGCTACGAGCAGTACTTC. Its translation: CASGPSYEQYF.

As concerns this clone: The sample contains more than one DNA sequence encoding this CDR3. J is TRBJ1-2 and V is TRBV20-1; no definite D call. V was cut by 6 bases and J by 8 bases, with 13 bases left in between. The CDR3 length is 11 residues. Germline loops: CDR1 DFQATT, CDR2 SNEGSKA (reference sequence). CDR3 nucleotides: TGCAGTGCCCCCCCCCGGTACGGCTACACCTTC. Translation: CSAPPRYGYTF.